This T cell receptor (beta chain) was sequenced during a study of blood T cell repertoires in COVID-19. Study details: There were acute and convalescent COVID-19 samples, and they came from the United States, Italy and Spain. Nucleic acid was either cDNA or gDNA, and it came from T cells, B-cell-depleted T cells, or PBMCs.

This CDR3 spans 14 amino acids. V was cut by 6 bases and J by 1 base, with 12 bases left in between. Per germline, CDR1 SGHDN and CDR2 FVKESK. Authors' processing steps: The authors estimated nucleated cell counts from reference gene primer amplification. Repertoires were generated with immunoSEQ multiplex PCR, while TCRdb's copy carries only in-frame clones and drops some. V and J calls plus clone size are reproduced from that table; the DNA served to infer D and trimming. The data hold approximately 210,000 clones, with about 91% observed a single time. Specimen: peripheral blood. The chain is built from TRBV14 and TRBJ1-1, with D unresolved. The receptor's source is a man between 18 and 35 years old with active or convalescent COVID-19. CDR3 sequence reads: CASRSPARNTEAFF. The CDR3 DNA is TGTGCCAGCAGGTCACCCGCGCGGAACACTGAAGCTTTCTTT.